Below are 31 T cell receptor beta chains sequenced from a single sample in a study of T-cell reconstitution after alpha-beta-depleted transplantation in children. Unique molecular identifiers were built into the TCRbeta library. In TCRdb, the PCR reads were re-called with MiXCR into one record per CDR3 protein. Here the sample spans about 410,000 distinct CDR3 sequences, roughly 22% being singletons. The sample consisted of PBMCs from the stem cell graft donor, taken from the stem cell graft. The source of these receptors is a human donor who donated a stem cell graft to a child with acute myeloid leukemia.

This clonotype was found a few times. This sequence joins TRBV15 and TRBJ2-1; tentative D call: TRBD2 (5 bases). CDR1 is LNHNV and CDR2 is YYDKDF in the germline V gene (reference sequence). This CDR3 has 19 amino acids. Between the trimmed V and J ends, which lost 0 bases and 0 bases, there was a span of 18 bases. The DNA for the CDR3 is TGTGCCACCAGCAGAGAGAGGGAGTCGGGATTCAGCTCCTACAATGAGCAGTTCTTC. It translates to CATSRERESGFSSYNEQFF.

The gene calls are TRBV10-3 and TRBJ2-7; 12 bases are a match to TRBD1. Germline-derived CDR1 and CDR2 are ENHRY and SYGVKD. V shed 3 bases and J 6 bases; nucleotides not matched to a gene: 6. This CDR3 is 15 amino acids long. The CDR3 sequence: CAISDKGTGGGEQYF. The CDR3, as DNA: TGTGCCATCAGTGACAAGGGGACAGGGGGCGGCGAGCAGTACTTC.

The rearrangement uses TRBV7-9 and TRBJ1-1; 8 nucleotides line up with TRBD1. V was clipped by 5 bases and J by 4 bases; unmatched bases: 9. This CDR3 contains 15 residues. Per germline, CDR1 SEHNR and CDR2 FQNEAQ (reference sequence). The CDR3: CASSTRRGQGTEAFF. In DNA form, the CDR3 reads TGTGCCAGCAGCACAAGACGCGGACAGGGCACTGAAGCTTTCTTT.

Of note for this clonotype: A much larger clone differs from this one at a single base, so this may be a read error. Since no conserved phenylalanine or tryptophan closes the CDR3, a read error is the likely cause. The chain uses TRBV20-1 and TRBJ2-5; D remains ambiguous. This CDR3 region has 14 residues. V lost 0 bases and J 5 bases, leaving 13 bases between the germline ends. Per the germline V gene, CDR1 is DFQATT and CDR2 is SNEGSKA (reference sequence). As DNA, the CDR3 is TGCAGTGCTAGAGATTCAACAGTACGCGAGACCCAGTACATC. Encoded protein: CSARDSTVRETQYI.

This chain joins TRBV7-9 and TRBJ1-2; 11 bases fit TRBD1. J gave up 6 bases and V 6 bases, and 3 bases lay outside the gene matches. This CDR3 is built from 13 residues. Germline V CDR1 and CDR2: SEHNR, FQNEAQ (reference sequence). The CDR3 is CASRPGQGDGYTF. The CDR3 coding sequence is TGTGCCAGCAGACCGGGACAGGGGGATGGCTACACCTTC.

The chain is built from TRBV11-3 and TRBJ2-2; a weak D match, TRBD2 (5 bases). Deletions cut 5 bases from V and 1 base from J, with 5 bases between. This CDR3 contains 13 residues. Germline CDR1 SGHNT, CDR2 YENEEA. Written as DNA, the CDR3 is TGTGCCAGCAGCGGGAGGAACACCGGGGAGCTGTTTTTT. Its protein product is CASSGRNTGELFF. The complete variable domain, with remaining parts taken from reference TRBV11-3 and TRBJ2-2, reads EAGVVQSPRYKIIEKKQPVAFWCNPISGHNTLYWYLQNLGQGPELLIRYENEEAVDDSQLPKDRFSAERLKGVDSTLKIQPAELGDSAVYLCASSGRNTGELFFGEGSRLTVL.

In this sample, this clonotype turned up a few times. The chain recombines TRBV20-1 with TRBJ1-5; tentative D call: TRBD1 (5 bases). Trimming removed 6 bases at V and 9 bases at J, with 18 bases between. Germline V gives CDR1 DFQATT, CDR2 SNEGSKA (reference sequence). This CDR3 is built from 13 residues. CDR3 region: CSAIGPMGGPQHF. The CDR3 nucleotides read TGCAGTGCGATCGGCCCCATGGGGGGGCCCCAGCATTTT.

This clonotype was seen more than once but under ten times. The chain employs TRBV12-3 or TRBV12-4 and TRBJ1-6; no definite D call. V was shortened by 3 bases and J by 10 bases, with 10 bases between the two germline ends. The CDR3 consists of 13 residues. CDR3: CASSLQGYSPLHF. DNA of the CDR3: TGTGCCAGCAGTTTGCAAGGGTACTCACCCCTCCACTTT.

The chain has TRBV28 and TRBJ1-2; 7 nucleotides agree with TRBD1. This CDR3 has 15 amino acids. CDR1 is MDHEN and CDR2 is SYDVKM in the germline V gene. V lost 3 bases and J lost 9; bases outside the gene matches: 13. CDR3 residues: CASSFSDDRDWSYTF. DNA for the CDR3: TGTGCCAGCAGTTTCTCCGATGACAGGGACTGGAGCTACACCTTC.

This clonotype was seen at least ten times. The rearrangement links TRBV29-1 to TRBJ1-1, with TRBD1 matching over 7 bases. V was clipped by 6 bases and J by 0 bases; unmatched bases: 4. The CDR3 is made up of 13 amino acids. The germline V gene encodes CDR1 SQVTM and CDR2 ANQGSEA. CDR3 loop: CSVTGQMNTEAFF. The CDR3 DNA reads as TGCAGCGTCACGGGACAGATGAACACTGAAGCTTTCTTT. Variable domain in full (rest from reference TRBV29-1 and TRBJ1-1): SAVISQKPSRDICQRGTSLTIQCQVDSQVTMMFWYRQQPGQSLTLIATANQGSEATYESGFVIDKFPISRPNLTFSTLTVSNMSPEDSSIYLCSVTGQMNTEAFFGQGTRLTVV.

V gene TRBV12-3 or TRBV12-4 combines with J gene TRBJ2-7; tentative D call: TRBD1 (6 bases). V was clipped by 2 bases and J by 3 bases, with 20 bases between them. The CDR3 is 17 amino acids. The CDR3 coding sequence is TGTGCCAGCAGTTTACTTGACAGGCCGGAGTCGGACTACGAGCAGTACTTC. This codes for CASSLLDRPESDYEQYF.

This clonotype was observed many times. The rearrangement uses TRBV20-1 and TRBJ2-3; the D gene is possibly TRBD2 (6 bases). Germline CDR1 reads DFQATT; CDR2 reads SNEGSKA (reference sequence). The CDR3 loop spans 14 amino acids. V lost 6 bases to trimming and J lost 0 bases, with 13 bases between them. In DNA, the CDR3 is TGCAGTGCCCCGGAGCGGGCTAGCACAGATACGCAGTATTTT. Translating it yields CSAPERASTDTQYF.

In its sample, this clonotype was seen a few times. With a much larger clone just one base away, this may be a read error. The chain is built from TRBV5-1 and TRBJ2-5; D remains ambiguous. The V end was cut by 3 bases, the J end by 0 bases, with 3 bases between. Per the germline V gene, CDR1 is SGHRS and CDR2 is YFSETQ. This CDR3 region has 12 residues. The CDR3 reads CASSWNQETQYF. The CDR3 region has the DNA TGCGCCAGCAGCTGGAACCAAGAGACCCAGTACTTC.

In this sample, this clonotype turned up a few times. CDR3 protein: CASRLADPRGRGSYEQYF. The DNA for the CDR3 is TGTGCCAGCAGGTTGGCCGATCCGCGTGGGAGAGGCTCCTACGAGCAGTACTTC. The gene calls are TRBV28 and TRBJ2-7, with D tentatively TRBD2 (5 bases). V lost 6 bases and J 0 bases, leaving 24 bases between the germline ends. The CDR3 is 18 residues long. Germline CDR1 and CDR2: MDHEN and SYDVKM.

A few counts support this clonotype. This chain uses TRBV20-1 with TRBJ2-6; D remains ambiguous. In germline, CDR1 is DFQATT, CDR2 SNEGSKA (reference sequence). CDR3 length: 14 amino acids. The V end was cut by 6 bases, the J end by 0 bases, with 9 bases between. The CDR3 loop is CSAPLYSGANVLTF. The CDR3 DNA sequence: TGCAGTGCCCCCCTATACTCTGGGGCCAACGTCCTGACTTTC.

The rearrangement uses TRBV29-1 and TRBJ1-1, with a tentative D call TRBD1 (5 bases). Germline assignment: CDR1 SQVTM and CDR2 ANQGSEA. V was trimmed by 3 bases and J by 12 bases, leaving 11 bases between them. The CDR3 is made up of 10 amino acids. The CDR3 spells CSVDRAVSFF. The CDR3 DNA sequence: TGCAGCGTTGACAGGGCCGTTTCTTTCTTT.

This clonotype was found many times. The V and J genes are TRBV20-1 and TRBJ2-7; D not resolved. Germline lookup yields CDR1 DFQATT and CDR2 SNEGSKA (reference sequence). The CDR3 contains 16 residues. The V end was cut by 6 bases, the J end by 2 bases, with 23 bases between. CDR3 bases: TGCAGTGCCAGTCCGCGCGGTACGCTCCGGGCCTACGAGCAGTACTTC. It specifies CSASPRGTLRAYEQYF.

The J gene is TRBJ2-7, the V gene TRBV10-3; tentatively, D is TRBD1 (7 bases). The CDR3 covers 16 residues. The V end lost 0 bases, the J end lost 1 base, and 13 bases lay between the germline ends. Germline V gene sequence: CDR1 ENHRY, CDR2 SYGVKD. The CDR3 reads CAISESRTGLSYEQYF. The CDR3 nucleotides are TGTGCCATCAGTGAGTCCCGGACAGGACTATCCTACGAGCAGTACTTC.

This clonotype was counted a few times. The rearrangement links TRBV29-1 to TRBJ2-3, with D possibly TRBD2 on 5 matching bases. The CDR3 is 16 amino acids. Trimming took off 0 bases at V and 4 bases at J, with 17 bases between the two ends. Germline lookup yields CDR1 SQVTM and CDR2 ANQGSEA. CDR3 in amino acids: CSVEDRFQASSDTQYF. DNA of the CDR3: TGCAGCGTTGAAGATCGGTTTCAGGCTAGCTCAGATACGCAGTATTTT.

This clonotype was picked up a small number of times. The rearrangement links TRBV12-3 or TRBV12-4 to TRBJ2-7, with D perhaps given as TRBD1 or TRBD2 (5 bases each). The CDR3 sequence is 15 residues long. The V end was cut by 1 base, the J end by 2 bases, with 12 bases between. CDR3 coding DNA: TGTGCCAGCAGTTTAGGGGGCGGGCCACCCTACGAGCAGTACTTC. It codes for CASSLGGGPPYEQYF.

This clonotype was observed a few times. Relative to the germline gene, one junction end is altered; a read error may explain this. The rearrangement joins TRBV29-1 to TRBJ2-7, with D hard to call. This CDR3 contains 8 residues. From germline, CDR1 is SQVTM and CDR2 ANQGSEA. CDR3 sequence reads: CSVEQSSF. CDR3 coding DNA: TGCAGCGTTGAACAAAGTTCCTTC.

By share of the sample, this clonotype is large. This rearrangement joins TRBV20-1 to TRBJ2-1; TRBD2 agrees at 12 bases. The length of the CDR3 is 13 residues. Germline V gene sequence: CDR1 DFQATT, CDR2 SNEGSKA (reference sequence). V shed 5 bases and J 10 bases; nucleotides not matched to a gene: 6. In nucleotides, the CDR3 is TGCAGTGCTCGTACGACTAGCGGGAGAGAGCAGTTCTTC. Translating gives CSARTTSGREQFF.

In its sample, this clonotype was seen many times. The chain employs TRBV29-1 and TRBJ2-1; either TRBD1 or TRBD2 may supply D (5 bases each). V shed 2 bases and J shed 8 bases, with 13 bases lying between them. CDR1 SQVTM and CDR2 ANQGSEA come from the germline V gene. CDR3 size: 13 residues. The DNA of the CDR3 is TGCAGCGTTGAACCGGACTGGGGCGATGAGCAGTTCTTC. Protein product: CSVEPDWGDEQFF.

This clonotype has just a few counts. The chain employs TRBV24-1 and TRBJ1-2, with D uncertain. CDR1 KGHDR and CDR2 SFDVKD come from the germline V gene. The V end lost 6 bases, the J end lost 2 bases, and 18 bases lay between the germline ends. CDR3 length: 16 amino acids. CDR3 DNA: TGTGCCACCAGTTCGGGCGACCAACCCGCGAACTATGGCTACACCTTC. This sequence encodes CATSSGDQPANYGYTF.

The J gene is TRBJ1-5, the V gene TRBV12-3 or TRBV12-4; tentative D call: TRBD1 (6 bases). Trimming pared 3 bases from V and 6 bases from J, leaving 9 bases between. The CDR3 runs to 13 residues. The CDR3 bases are TGTGCCAGCAGTTTGGGGGCTGCTCAGCCCCAGCATTTT. Translated: CASSLGAAQPQHF.

This clonotype was observed a few times. V usage is TRBV15 and J usage is TRBJ2-3; the match to TRBD2 covers 13 bases. Trimming cost V 6 bases and J 5 bases; bases outside gene matches: 5. The V gene's germline CDR1 is LNHNV and CDR2 YYDKDF (reference sequence). CDR3 length equals 15 residues. CDR3 bases: TGTGCCACCAGACTAGCGGGAGGGATGGGAGATACGCAGTATTTT. Protein: CATRLAGGMGDTQYF. The complete variable domain, with remaining parts taken from reference TRBV15 and TRBJ2-3, reads DAMVIQNPRYQVTQFGKPVTLSCSQTLNHNVMYWYQQKSSQAPKLLFHYYDKDFNNEADTPDNFQSRRPNTSFCFLDIRSPGLGDTAMYLCATRLAGGMGDTQYFGPGTRLTVL.

This clonotype was detected only a few times. V gene TRBV28 combines with J gene TRBJ2-7, with 7 nucleotides matching TRBD1. This CDR3 is built from 13 residues. V lost 7 bases to trimming and J lost 5 bases; unmatched junction nucleotides: 8. CDR1 and CDR2 from the germline V gene are MDHEN and SYDVKM. This CDR3 is CASTRDSYHEQYF. In nucleotides, the CDR3 is TGTGCCAGCACTCGGGACAGTTATCACGAGCAGTACTTC. The whole variable domain, remainder taken from reference TRBV28 and TRBJ2-7, is DVKVTQSSRYLVKRTGEKVFLECVQDMDHENMFWYRQDPGLGLRLIYFSYDVKMKEKGDIPEGYSVSREKKERFSLILESASTNQTSMYLCASTRDSYHEQYFGPGTRLTVT.

CDR3 nucleotides: TGCGCCAGCAGCCTGATGGTCCTACGGGAGCTGTTTTTT. Its translation is CASSLMVLRELFF. The chain is built from TRBV4-1 and TRBJ2-2; no clear D gene. Trimming took off 4 bases at V and 9 bases at J, with 12 bases between the two ends. Germline assignment: CDR1 MGHRA and CDR2 YSYEKL. CDR3 length equals 13 residues.

V gene TRBV5-1 combines with J gene TRBJ2-2; TRBD1 might be the D (6 bases). The CDR3 extends over 17 amino acids. Trimming shortened V by 1 base and J by 5 bases, and 18 bases separated the two germline ends. CDR1 SGHRS and CDR2 YFSETQ come from the germline V gene. CDR3 residues: CASSLNLGTSTTGELFF. CDR3 DNA sequence: TGCGCCAGCAGCTTGAACCTCGGGACAAGTACTACCGGGGAGCTGTTTTTT.

This clonotype has a handful of counts. The V call is TRBV12-3 or TRBV12-4, the J call TRBJ2-2, with a possible D match to TRBD1 (5 bases). The CDR3 totals 16 residues. Trimming removed 4 bases from V and 1 base from J, with 13 bases in between. The CDR3 DNA reads TGTGCCAGCAGTTCCCCGGCAGGGTGGAACACCGGGGAGCTGTTTTTT. It is translated as CASSSPAGWNTGELFF.

The chain employs TRBV14 and TRBJ2-7; unclear D gene. The CDR3 spans 13 residues. V shed 0 bases and J shed 10 bases, with 13 bases lying between them. Germline V gives CDR1 SGHDN, CDR2 FVKESK. As DNA, the CDR3 is TGTGCCAGCAGCCAAGAATACTCAGGCGGACAGTACTTC. This encodes CASSQEYSGGQYF.